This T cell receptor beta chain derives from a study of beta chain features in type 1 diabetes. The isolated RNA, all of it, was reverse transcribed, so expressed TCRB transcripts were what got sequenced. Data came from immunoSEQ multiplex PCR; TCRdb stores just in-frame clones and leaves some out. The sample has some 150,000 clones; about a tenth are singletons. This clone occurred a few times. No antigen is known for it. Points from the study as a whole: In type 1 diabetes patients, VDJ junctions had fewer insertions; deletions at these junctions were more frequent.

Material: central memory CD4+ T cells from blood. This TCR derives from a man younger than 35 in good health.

CDR3 protein: CASSEPRGAGELFF. The CDR3 DNA is TGTGCCAGCAGTGAGCCACGGGGGGCGGGGGAGCTGTTTTTT. The chain links TRBV25-1 to TRBJ2-2, with D possibly matching TRBD2 (7 bases). Trimming stripped 3 bases from V and 8 bases from J, with 13 bases between. CDR1 is MGHDK, CDR2 SYGVNS, per germline. CDR3 length: 14 amino acids.